Shown below are 18 T cell receptor beta chains from a single sample sequenced in a study of response to subunit inactivated influenza vaccine. Using its own MiXCR run on the RT-PCR reads, TCRdb lists one record per CDR3 protein. Counted here are about 520,000 distinct CDR3 sequences, about 7.2% occurring once; the ten biggest clones make up about an eighth. Sequenced material: PBMCs from blood, taken around 2 years after vaccination. These receptors all stem from a man between 50 and 69 years old who received an inactivated influenza vaccine.

The V and J genes are TRBV10-3 and TRBJ2-3, with D possibly being TRBD1 or TRBD2 (5 bases each). The CDR3 totals 15 residues. Between the trimmed V and J ends, which lost 2 bases and 9 bases, there was a span of 18 bases. Germline values: CDR1 ENHRY, CDR2 SYGVKD. CDR3 in DNA: TGTGCCATCAGTGAGGGAGGCGTCGGGGCGGAGACGCAGTATTTT. Protein: CAISEGGVGAETQYF.

This clonotype was picked up many times. The chain recombines TRBV28 with TRBJ2-7; no clear D gene. The ends were cut back, 7 bases at V and 2 bases at J, with 12 bases in the middle. The CDR3 covers 13 residues. Germline V lookup: CDR1 MDHEN, CDR2 SYDVKM. The CDR3 region has the DNA TGTGCCAGCACCGCCTCCCAAACCTACGAGCAGTACTTC. Protein: CASTASQTYEQYF.

V is TRBV2 and J is TRBJ1-5, with 7 bases matching TRBD1. The CDR3 loop spans 15 amino acids. CDR1 and CDR2 (germline): SNHLY, FYNNEI. The V and J ends lost 5 bases and 7 bases, in that order; junction bases with no gene match: 11. The DNA of the CDR3 is TGTGCCAGCAGTACCGACAGGGTGAGAGCCCAGCCCCAGCATTTT. This codes for CASSTDRVRAQPQHF.

There are many counts of this clonotype. This rearrangement joins TRBV4-1 to TRBJ1-5, with D perhaps TRBD1 (6 bases). The germline gives CDR1 MGHRA, CDR2 YSYEKL. CDR3 size: 14 residues. Trimming stripped 4 bases from V and 4 bases from J, with 11 bases between. This chain's CDR3 is CASSLGHSNQPQHF. CDR3 coding DNA: TGCGCCAGCAGCCTGGGACATTCTAATCAGCCCCAGCATTTT.

There are a few counts of this clonotype. V is TRBV7-2 and J is TRBJ2-7; D perhaps matches TRBD1 (6 bases). Germline values: CDR1 SGHTA, CDR2 FQGNSA. This CDR3 region has 12 residues. V gave up 5 bases and J gave up 7 bases, with 12 bases separating them. DNA of the CDR3: TGTGCCAGCAGCGATCCCGGACAGGAGCAGTACTTC. It encodes CASSDPGQEQYF.

This clonotype has more than one count but fewer than ten. The chain employs TRBV6-2 or TRBV6-3 and TRBJ2-7, with 9 bases that match TRBD1. The CDR3 is made up of 15 amino acids. The germline gives CDR1 MNHEY, CDR2 SVGEGT. V dropped 6 bases and J dropped 7; count of bases not matched to a gene: 13. The CDR3 spells CASSHPTGGAGEQYF. CDR3 DNA: TGTGCCAGCAGCCACCCGACAGGGGGAGCGGGGGAGCAGTACTTC.

This clonotype was seen only a few times. The chain combines TRBV28 with TRBJ2-1; 7 bases are a match to TRBD2. Germline V gene lookup returns CDR1 MDHEN and CDR2 SYDVKM. Trimming removed 6 bases from V and 14 bases from J; junction bases left unmatched: 10. This CDR3 has 12 amino acids. The CDR3 DNA reads TGTGCCAGCAGGTCGGGCGGGAGTCCTGAGTTCTTC. It yields the protein CASRSGGSPEFF.

The J gene is TRBJ1-3, the V gene TRBV27; weak D call: TRBD1 (5 bases). The CDR3 loop spans 14 amino acids. From germline, CDR1 is MNHEY and CDR2 SMNVEV (reference sequence). The V gene lost 11 bases and the J gene lost 2 bases, with 16 bases spanning the gap. The CDR3 region is CAHLGEMAGNTIYF. Here the CDR3 DNA reads TGTGCCCACTTGGGGGAAATGGCTGGAAACACCATATATTTT.

This clonotype appeared many times. The chain recombines TRBV18 with TRBJ2-1, with D tentatively TRBD1 (5 bases). The germline CDR1 and CDR2 sequences are KGHSH and LQKENI. The CDR3 runs 15 residues. V was clipped by 5 bases and J by 4 bases, with 15 bases between them. DNA of the CDR3: TGTGCCAGCTCAAGATCCCGGGCAGGGTACAATGAGCAGTTCTTC. It translates to CASSRSRAGYNEQFF.

This clonotype has just a few counts. The chain recombines TRBV2 with TRBJ2-3; possible D gene TRBD1, 5 bases. The V end was cut by 6 bases, the J end by 2 bases, with 12 bases between. The CDR3 sequence is 14 residues long. CDR1 and CDR2 (germline): SNHLY, FYNNEI. The CDR3 DNA sequence: TGTGCCAGCAGAGCAGGGAAGGTCACAGATACGCAGTATTTT. Protein product: CASRAGKVTDTQYF.

This clonotype turned up a few times. The V call is TRBV20-1, the J call TRBJ2-5; D not resolved. With 2 bases removed from V and 1 base from J, the gap between germline ends came to 11 bases. The CDR3 runs to 14 residues. Looked up from germline, CDR1 is DFQATT and CDR2 is SNEGSKA (reference sequence). CDR3 protein: CSARRASSQETQYF. The CDR3 coding sequence is TGCAGTGCTAGAAGAGCCAGTTCCCAAGAGACCCAGTACTTC.

The chain is built from TRBV20-1 and TRBJ2-3, with 11 positions matching TRBD2. CDR3 size: 17 residues. Germline CDR1 is DFQATT and CDR2 is SNEGSKA (reference sequence). V shed 0 bases and J 3 bases; nucleotides not matched to a gene: 8. CDR3 bases: TGCAGTGCTAGAGATGGAACTAGCGGGAGCCTTACAGATACGCAGTATTTT. Translating it yields CSARDGTSGSLTDTQYF.

This clonotype has at least ten counts. V is TRBV4-1 and J is TRBJ2-1, with D perhaps matching TRBD1 (6 bases). Germline V gene data show CDR1 as MGHRA and CDR2 as YSYEKL. The CDR3 runs 16 residues. The V gene lost 0 bases and the J gene lost 4 bases, with 13 bases spanning the gap. CDR3 sequence: CASSQDPGQPYNEQFF. CDR3 nucleotide sequence: TGCGCCAGCAGCCAAGATCCCGGACAGCCTTACAATGAGCAGTTCTTC.

This clonotype turned up a few times. This chain joins TRBV7-2 and TRBJ2-1, with TRBD2 matching 14 bases. The V gene's germline CDR1 is SGHTA and CDR2 FQGNSA. CDR3 size: 18 residues. V shed 3 bases, J shed 6 bases, and the junction held 10 bases outside the gene matches. Written as DNA, the CDR3 is TGTGCCAGCAGCTTGGCGTTGGGACTAGCGGGAGATAGCAATGAGCAGTTCTTC. This translates into CASSLALGLAGDSNEQFF.

This clonotype has more than one count but fewer than ten. The chain joins TRBV28 to TRBJ2-5, with 9 bases aligning to TRBD2. From germline, CDR1 is MDHEN and CDR2 SYDVKM. Trimming removed 5 bases from V and 4 bases from J; junction bases left unmatched: 8. This CDR3 comprises 15 residues. CDR3 residues: CASSRSGRSGETQYF. The DNA for the CDR3 is TGTGCCAGCAGTCGAAGCGGGAGGTCGGGAGAGACCCAGTACTTC. The full variable domain, its missing parts supplied by reference TRBV28 and TRBJ2-5, is DVKVTQSSRYLVKRTGEKVFLECVQDMDHENMFWYRQDPGLGLRLIYFSYDVKMKEKGDIPEGYSVSREKKERFSLILESASTNQTSMYLCASSRSGRSGETQYFGPGTRLLVL.

This clonotype has a handful of counts. The J gene is TRBJ1-1, the V gene TRBV30; tentative D call: TRBD1 (5 bases). Trimming stripped 2 bases from V and 0 bases from J, with 10 bases between. The CDR3 is made up of 14 amino acids. Per the germline V gene, CDR1 is GTSNPN and CDR2 is SVGIG (reference sequence). CDR3 sequence reads: CAWSFKGMNTEAFF. DNA for the CDR3: TGTGCCTGGAGTTTTAAGGGGATGAACACTGAAGCTTTCTTT.

The rearrangement joins TRBV20-1 to TRBJ2-7; the D gene is possibly TRBD2 (6 bases). V dropped 6 bases and J dropped 7 bases, with 19 bases sitting between them. The CDR3 consists of 13 residues. Germline V gives CDR1 DFQATT, CDR2 SNEGSKA (reference sequence). DNA of the CDR3: TGCAGTGCACCCGGGACGGGGGAATGGGAGCAGTACTTC. Translation gives CSAPGTGEWEQYF.

A few counts support this clonotype. V usage is TRBV29-1 and J usage is TRBJ2-1, with a weak D call TRBD2 (5 bases). CDR1 and CDR2 (germline): SQVTM, ANQGSEA. The CDR3 loop spans 14 amino acids. Trimming stripped 5 bases from V and 4 bases from J, with 15 bases between. The CDR3 DNA sequence: TGCAGCGTTCTTCGACCGGGAAGATACAATGAGCAGTTCTTC. It encodes CSVLRPGRYNEQFF.